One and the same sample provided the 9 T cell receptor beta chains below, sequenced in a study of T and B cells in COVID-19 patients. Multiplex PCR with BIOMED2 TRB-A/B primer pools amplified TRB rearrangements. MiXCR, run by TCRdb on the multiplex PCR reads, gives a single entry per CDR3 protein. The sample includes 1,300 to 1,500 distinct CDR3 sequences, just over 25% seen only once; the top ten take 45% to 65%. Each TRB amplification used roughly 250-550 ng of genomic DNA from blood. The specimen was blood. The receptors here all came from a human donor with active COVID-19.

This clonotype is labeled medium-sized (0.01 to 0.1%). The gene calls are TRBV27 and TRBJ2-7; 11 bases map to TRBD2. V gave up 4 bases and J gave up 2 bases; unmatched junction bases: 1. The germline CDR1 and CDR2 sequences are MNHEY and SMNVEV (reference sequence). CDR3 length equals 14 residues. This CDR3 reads CASSYSGRAYEQYF. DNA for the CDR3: TGTGCCAGCAGTTATAGCGGGAGGGCCTACGAGCAGTACTTC.

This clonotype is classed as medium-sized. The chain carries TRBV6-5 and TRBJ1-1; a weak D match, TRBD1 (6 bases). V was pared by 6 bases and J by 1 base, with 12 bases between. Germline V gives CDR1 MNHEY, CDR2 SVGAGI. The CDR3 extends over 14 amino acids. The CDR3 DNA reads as TGTGCCAGCAGACAGGGATTACGGAACACTGAAGCTTTCTTT. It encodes CASRQGLRNTEAFF.

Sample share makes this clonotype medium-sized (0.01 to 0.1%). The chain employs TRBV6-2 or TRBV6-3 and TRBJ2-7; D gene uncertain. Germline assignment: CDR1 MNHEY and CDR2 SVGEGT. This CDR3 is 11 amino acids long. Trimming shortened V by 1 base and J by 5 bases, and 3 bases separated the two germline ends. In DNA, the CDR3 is TGTGCCAGCAGTTACTATAACGAGCAGTACTTC. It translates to CASSYYNEQYF.

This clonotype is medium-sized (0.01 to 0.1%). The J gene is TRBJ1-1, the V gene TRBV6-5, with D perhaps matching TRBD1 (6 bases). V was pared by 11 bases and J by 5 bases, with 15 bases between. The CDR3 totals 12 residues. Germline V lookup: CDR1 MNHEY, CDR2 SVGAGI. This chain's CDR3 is CAGGTPGTEAFF. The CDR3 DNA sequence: TGTGCCGGTGGGACACCTGGGACTGAAGCTTTCTTT.

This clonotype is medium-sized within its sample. CDR3 nucleotide sequence: TGTGCCAGCAGTATGGCTGGGGCCAACGTCCTGACTTTC. This translates into CASSMAGANVLTF. The chain links TRBV28 to TRBJ2-6; D not resolved. The CDR3 is 13 residues long. CDR1 is MDHEN, CDR2 SYDVKM, per germline. V dropped 5 bases and J dropped 2 bases, with 4 bases sitting between them.

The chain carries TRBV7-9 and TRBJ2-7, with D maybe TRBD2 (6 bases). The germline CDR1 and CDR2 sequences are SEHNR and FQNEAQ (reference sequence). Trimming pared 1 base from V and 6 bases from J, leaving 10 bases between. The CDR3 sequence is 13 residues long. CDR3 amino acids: CASSLEAGSEQYF. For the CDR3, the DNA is TGTGCCAGCAGCTTAGAGGCGGGATCCGAGCAGTACTTC.

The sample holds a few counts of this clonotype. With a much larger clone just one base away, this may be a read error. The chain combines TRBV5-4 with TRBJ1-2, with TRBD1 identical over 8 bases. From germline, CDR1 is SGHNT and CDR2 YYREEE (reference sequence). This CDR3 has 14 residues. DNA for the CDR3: TGTGCCAGCAGTGCCAGGGGGCAAAACTATGTCTACACCTTC. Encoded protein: CASSARGQNYVYTF.

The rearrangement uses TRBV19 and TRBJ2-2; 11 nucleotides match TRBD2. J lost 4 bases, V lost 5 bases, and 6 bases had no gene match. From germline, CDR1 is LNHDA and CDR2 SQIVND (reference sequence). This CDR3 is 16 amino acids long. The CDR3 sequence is CASSLLAGVSTGELFF. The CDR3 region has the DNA TGTGCCAGTAGTTTACTAGCGGGAGTATCCACCGGGGAGCTGTTTTTT.

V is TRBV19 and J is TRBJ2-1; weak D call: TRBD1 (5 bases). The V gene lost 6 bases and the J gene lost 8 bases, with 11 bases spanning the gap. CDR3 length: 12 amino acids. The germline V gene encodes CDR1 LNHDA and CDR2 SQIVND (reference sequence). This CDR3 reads CASRGQGDEQFF. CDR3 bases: TGTGCCAGTAGGGGGCAGGGCGATGAGCAGTTCTTC.